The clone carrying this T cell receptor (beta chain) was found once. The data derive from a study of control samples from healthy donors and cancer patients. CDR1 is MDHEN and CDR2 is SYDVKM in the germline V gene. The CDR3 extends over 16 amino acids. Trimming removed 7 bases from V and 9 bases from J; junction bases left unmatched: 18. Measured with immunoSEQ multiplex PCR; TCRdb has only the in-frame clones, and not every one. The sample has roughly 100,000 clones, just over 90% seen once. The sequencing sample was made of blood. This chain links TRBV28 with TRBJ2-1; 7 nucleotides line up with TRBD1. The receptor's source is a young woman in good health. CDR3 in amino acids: CASTTPVTGVSGEQFF. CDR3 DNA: TGTGCCAGCACCACCCCCGTAACAGGGGTCTCAGGTGAGCAGTTCTTC.